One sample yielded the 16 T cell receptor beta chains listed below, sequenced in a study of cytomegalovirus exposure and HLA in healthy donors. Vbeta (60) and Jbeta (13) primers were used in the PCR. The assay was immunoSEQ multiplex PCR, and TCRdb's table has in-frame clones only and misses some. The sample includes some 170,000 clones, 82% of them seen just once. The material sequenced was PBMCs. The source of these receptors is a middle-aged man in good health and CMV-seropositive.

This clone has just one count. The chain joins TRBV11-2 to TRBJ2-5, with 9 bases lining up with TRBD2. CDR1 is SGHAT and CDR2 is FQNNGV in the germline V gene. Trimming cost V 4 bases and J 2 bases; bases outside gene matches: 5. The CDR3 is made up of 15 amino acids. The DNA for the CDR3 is TGTGCCAGCAGCTCCCTAGCGGGGCCTCAAGAGACCCAGTACTTC. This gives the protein CASSSLAGPQETQYF.

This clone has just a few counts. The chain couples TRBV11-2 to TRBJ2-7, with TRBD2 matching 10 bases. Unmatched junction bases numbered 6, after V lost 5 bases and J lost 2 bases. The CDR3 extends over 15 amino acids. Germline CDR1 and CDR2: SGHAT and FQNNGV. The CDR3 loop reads CASSPSGSFAYEQYF. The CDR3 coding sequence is TGTGCCAGCAGCCCTAGCGGGAGCTTTGCCTACGAGCAGTACTTC.

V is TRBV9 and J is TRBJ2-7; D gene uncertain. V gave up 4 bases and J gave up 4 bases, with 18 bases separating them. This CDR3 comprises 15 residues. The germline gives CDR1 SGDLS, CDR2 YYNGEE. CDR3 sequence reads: CASSPNPIVLYEQYF. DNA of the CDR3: TGTGCCAGCAGCCCCAACCCTATAGTCCTATACGAGCAGTACTTC.

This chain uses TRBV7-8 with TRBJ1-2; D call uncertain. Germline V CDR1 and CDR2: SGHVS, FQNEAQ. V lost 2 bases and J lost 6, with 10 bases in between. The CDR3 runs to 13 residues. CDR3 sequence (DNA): TGTGCCAGCAGCTTACGCAGCCAGGATGGCTACACCTTC. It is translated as CASSLRSQDGYTF.

The CDR3: CASSDSGTGFNEQFF. The DNA of the CDR3 is TGTGCCAGCAGTGACTCGGGGACAGGGTTCAATGAGCAGTTCTTC. The chain is built from TRBV6-4 and TRBJ2-1; the match to TRBD1 covers 9 bases. Germline V CDR1 and CDR2: MRHNA, SNTAGT. Trimming at V came to 0 bases and at J to 6 bases, leaving 3 bases not matched to a gene. There are 15 residues in the CDR3.

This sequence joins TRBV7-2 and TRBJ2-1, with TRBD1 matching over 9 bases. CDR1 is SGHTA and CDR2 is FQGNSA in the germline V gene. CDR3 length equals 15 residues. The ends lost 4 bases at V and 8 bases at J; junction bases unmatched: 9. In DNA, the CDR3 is TGTGCCAGCAGCTCCGGACAGGGGAATCTCCATGAGCAGTTCTTC. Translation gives CASSSGQGNLHEQFF.

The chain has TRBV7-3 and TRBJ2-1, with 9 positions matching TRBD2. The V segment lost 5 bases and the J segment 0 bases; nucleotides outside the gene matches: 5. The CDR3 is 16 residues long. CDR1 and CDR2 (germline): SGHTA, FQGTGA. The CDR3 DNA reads TGTGCCAGCAGCGTCGTTAGCGGGAGCTCCTACAATGAGCAGTTCTTC. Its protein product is CASSVVSGSSYNEQFF.

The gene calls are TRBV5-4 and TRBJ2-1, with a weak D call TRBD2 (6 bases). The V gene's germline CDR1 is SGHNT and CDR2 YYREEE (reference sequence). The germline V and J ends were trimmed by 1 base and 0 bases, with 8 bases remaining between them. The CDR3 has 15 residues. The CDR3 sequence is CASSLNSGSYNEQFF. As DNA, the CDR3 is TGTGCCAGCAGCTTGAATAGCGGCTCCTACAATGAGCAGTTCTTC.

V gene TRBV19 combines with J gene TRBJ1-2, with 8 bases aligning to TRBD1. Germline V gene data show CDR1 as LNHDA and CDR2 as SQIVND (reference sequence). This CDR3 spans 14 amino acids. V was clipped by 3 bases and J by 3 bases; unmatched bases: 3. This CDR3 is CASSIRDRHYGYTF. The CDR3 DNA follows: TGTGCCAGTAGTATCCGGGACAGGCACTATGGCTACACCTTC.

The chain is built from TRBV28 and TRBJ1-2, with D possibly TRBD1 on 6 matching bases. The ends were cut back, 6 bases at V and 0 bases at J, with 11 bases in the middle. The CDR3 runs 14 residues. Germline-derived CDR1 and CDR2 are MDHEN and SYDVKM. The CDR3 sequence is CASSLGGPNYGYTF. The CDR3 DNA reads TGTGCCAGCAGCCTGGGGGGGCCTAACTATGGCTACACCTTC.

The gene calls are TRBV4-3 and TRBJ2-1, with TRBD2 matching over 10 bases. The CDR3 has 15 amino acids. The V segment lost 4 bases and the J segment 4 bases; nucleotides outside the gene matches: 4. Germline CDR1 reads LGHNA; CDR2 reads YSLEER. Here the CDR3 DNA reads TGCGCCAGCAGCCCCGGACTAGCGGTTTACAATGAGCAGTTCTTC. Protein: CASSPGLAVYNEQFF.

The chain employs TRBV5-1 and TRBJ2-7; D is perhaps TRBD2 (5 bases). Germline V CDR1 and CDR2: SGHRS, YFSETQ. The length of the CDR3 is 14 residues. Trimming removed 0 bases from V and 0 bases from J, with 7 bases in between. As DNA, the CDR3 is TGCGCCAGCAGCTTGGAACGGGGCTCCTACGAGCAGTACTTC. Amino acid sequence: CASSLERGSYEQYF. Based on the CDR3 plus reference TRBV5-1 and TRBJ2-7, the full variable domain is KAGVTQTPRYLIKTRGQQVTLSCSPISGHRSVSWYQQTPGQGLQFLFEYFSETQRNKGNFPGRFSGRQFSNSRSEMNVSTLELGDSALYLCASSLERGSYEQYFGPGTRLTVT.

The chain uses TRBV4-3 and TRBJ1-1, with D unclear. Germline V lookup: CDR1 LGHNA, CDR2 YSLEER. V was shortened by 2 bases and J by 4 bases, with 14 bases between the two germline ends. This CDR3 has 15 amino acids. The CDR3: CASSQTVGATTEAFF. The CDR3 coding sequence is TGCGCCAGCAGCCAAACGGTAGGAGCGACCACTGAAGCTTTCTTT.

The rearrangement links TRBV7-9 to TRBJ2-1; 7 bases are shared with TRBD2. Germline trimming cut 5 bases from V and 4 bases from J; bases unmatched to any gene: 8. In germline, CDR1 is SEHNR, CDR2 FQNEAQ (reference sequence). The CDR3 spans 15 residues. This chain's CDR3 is CASSLRGELYNEQFF. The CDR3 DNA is TGTGCCAGCAGCCTCCGGGGGGAACTATACAATGAGCAGTTCTTC.

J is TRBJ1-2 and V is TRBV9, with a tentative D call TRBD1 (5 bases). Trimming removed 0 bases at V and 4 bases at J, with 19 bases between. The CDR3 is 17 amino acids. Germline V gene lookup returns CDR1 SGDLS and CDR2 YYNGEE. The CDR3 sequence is CASSVAPESWGGYGYTF. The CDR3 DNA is TGTGCCAGCAGCGTAGCTCCGGAATCCTGGGGGGGCTATGGCTACACCTTC.

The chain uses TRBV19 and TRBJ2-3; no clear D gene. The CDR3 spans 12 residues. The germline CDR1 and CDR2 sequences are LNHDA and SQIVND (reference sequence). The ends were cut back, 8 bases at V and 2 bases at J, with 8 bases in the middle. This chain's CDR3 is CASSQVTDTQYF. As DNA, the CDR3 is TGTGCCAGTTCCCAGGTCACAGATACGCAGTATTTT.